The clone carrying this TCR beta chain turned up a few times. Antigen unknown. This sample was included in a study of graft-versus-host responses after intestinal transplantation. Overall study context: Multivisceral, liver-intestinal, or isolated intestinal grafts were transplanted into recipients.

Clones were read by immunoSEQ multiplex PCR, and TCRdb kept only the in-frame ones, dropping some. The data contain 85,000 to 130,000 clones, over 75% of them singletons. J lost 0 bases, V lost 5 bases, and 6 bases had no gene match. The CDR3 runs 16 residues. Germline V gene sequence: CDR1 SGHAT, CDR2 FQDESV (reference sequence). This chain joins TRBV11-1 and TRBJ1-3, with 8 bases identical to TRBD1. The TCR sequence derives from a human donor who received an intestinal transplant. Specimen: unstimulated CD4+ T cells sorted from spleen or lymph node cells, collected before intestinal transplant. CDR3 nucleotide sequence: TGTGCCAGCAGCCGGGACAGGTTGAGCTCTGGAAACACCATATATTTT. As protein: CASSRDRLSSGNTIYF.